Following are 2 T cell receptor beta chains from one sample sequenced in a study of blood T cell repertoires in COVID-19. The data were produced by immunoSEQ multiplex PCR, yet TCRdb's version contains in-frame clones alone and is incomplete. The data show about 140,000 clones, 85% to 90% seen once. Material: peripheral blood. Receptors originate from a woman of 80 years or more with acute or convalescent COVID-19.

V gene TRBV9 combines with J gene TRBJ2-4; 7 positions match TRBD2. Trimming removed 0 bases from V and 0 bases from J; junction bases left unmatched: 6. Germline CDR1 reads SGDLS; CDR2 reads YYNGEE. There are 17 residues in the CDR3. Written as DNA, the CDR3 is TGTGCCAGCAGCGTAGGGGCGGGGGATATAGCCAAAAACATTCAGTACTTC. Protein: CASSVGAGDIAKNIQYF.

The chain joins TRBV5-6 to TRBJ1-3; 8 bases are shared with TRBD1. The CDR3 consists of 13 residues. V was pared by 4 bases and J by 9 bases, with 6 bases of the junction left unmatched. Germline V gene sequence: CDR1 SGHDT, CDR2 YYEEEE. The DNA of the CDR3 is TGTGCCAGCAGCCGCGGGACAGGCCCCACCATATATTTT. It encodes CASSRGTGPTIYF.